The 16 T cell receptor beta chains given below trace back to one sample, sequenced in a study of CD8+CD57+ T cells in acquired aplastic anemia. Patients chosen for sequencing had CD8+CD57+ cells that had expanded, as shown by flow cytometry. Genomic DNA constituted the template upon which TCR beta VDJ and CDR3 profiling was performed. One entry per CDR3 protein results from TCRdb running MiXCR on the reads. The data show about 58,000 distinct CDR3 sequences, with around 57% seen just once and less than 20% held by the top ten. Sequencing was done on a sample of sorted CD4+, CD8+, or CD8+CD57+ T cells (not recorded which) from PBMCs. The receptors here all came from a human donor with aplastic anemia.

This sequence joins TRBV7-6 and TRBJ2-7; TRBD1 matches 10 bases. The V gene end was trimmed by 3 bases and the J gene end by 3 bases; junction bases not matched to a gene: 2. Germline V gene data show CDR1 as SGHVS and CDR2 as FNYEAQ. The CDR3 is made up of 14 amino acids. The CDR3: CASSLGQGNYEQYF. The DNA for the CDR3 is TGTGCCAGCAGCTTGGGACAGGGGAACTACGAGCAGTACTTC.

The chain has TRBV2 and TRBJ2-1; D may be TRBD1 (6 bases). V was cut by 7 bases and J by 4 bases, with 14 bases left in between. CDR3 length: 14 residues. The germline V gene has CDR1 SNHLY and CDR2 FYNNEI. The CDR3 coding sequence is TGTGCCAGCATGATACGGACAGCGTACAATGAGCAGTTCTTC. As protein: CASMIRTAYNEQFF.

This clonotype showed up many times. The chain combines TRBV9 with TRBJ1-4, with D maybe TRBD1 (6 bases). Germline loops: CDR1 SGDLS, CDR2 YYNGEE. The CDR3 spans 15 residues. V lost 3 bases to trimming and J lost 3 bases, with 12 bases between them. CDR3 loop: CASSAEGQSNEKLFF. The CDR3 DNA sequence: TGTGCCAGCAGCGCCGAAGGACAGTCTAATGAAAAACTGTTTTTT.

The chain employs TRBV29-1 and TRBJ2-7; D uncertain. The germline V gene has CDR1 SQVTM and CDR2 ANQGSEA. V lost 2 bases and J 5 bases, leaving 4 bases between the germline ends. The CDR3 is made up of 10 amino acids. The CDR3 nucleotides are TGCAGCGTTGAAAAGCACGAGCAGTACTTC. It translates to CSVEKHEQYF.

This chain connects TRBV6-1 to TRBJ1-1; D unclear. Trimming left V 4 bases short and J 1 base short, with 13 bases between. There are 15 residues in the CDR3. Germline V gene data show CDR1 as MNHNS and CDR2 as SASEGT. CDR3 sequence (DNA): TGTGCCAGCAGTGCCCGACAAGGGAAGAACACTGAAGCTTTCTTT. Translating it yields CASSARQGKNTEAFF.

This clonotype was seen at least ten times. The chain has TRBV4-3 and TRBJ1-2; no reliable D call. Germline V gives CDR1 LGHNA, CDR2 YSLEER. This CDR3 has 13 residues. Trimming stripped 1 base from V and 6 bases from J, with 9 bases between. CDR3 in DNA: TGCGCCAGCAGCCAAGTGGTCAGTCATGGCTACACCTTC. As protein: CASSQVVSHGYTF.

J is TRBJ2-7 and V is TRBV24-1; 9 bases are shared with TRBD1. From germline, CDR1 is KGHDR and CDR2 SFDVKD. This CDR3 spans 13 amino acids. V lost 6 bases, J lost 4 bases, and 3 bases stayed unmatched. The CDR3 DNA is TGTGCCACCAGTAGGACAGGGGAATACGAGCAGTACGTC. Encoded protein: CATSRTGEYEQYV.

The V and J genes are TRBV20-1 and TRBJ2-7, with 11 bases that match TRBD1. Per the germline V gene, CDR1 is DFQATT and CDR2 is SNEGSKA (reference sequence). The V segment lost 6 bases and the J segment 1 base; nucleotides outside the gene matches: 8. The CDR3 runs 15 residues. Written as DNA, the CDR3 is TGCAGTGCGCAGCGTGGACAGGGGGCTTCCTACGAGCAGTACTTC. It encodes CSAQRGQGASYEQYF.

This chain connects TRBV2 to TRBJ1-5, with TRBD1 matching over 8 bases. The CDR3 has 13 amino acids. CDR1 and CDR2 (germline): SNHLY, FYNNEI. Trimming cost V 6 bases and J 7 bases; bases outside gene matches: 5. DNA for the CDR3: TGTGCCAGCAGACCTACAGGGGGACAGCCCCAGCATTTT. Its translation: CASRPTGGQPQHF.

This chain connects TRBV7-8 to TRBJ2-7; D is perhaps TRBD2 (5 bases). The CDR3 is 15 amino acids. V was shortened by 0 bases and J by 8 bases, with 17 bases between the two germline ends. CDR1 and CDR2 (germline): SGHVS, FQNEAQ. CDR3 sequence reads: CASSLAQPPRGQQYF. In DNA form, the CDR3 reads TGTGCCAGCAGCTTAGCGCAACCGCCGCGCGGGCAGCAGTACTTC.

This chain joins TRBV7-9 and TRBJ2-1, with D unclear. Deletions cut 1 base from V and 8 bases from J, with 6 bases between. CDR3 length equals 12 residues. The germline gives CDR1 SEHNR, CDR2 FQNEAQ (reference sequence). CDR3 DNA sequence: TGTGCCAGCAGCTTAGGGGGTGATGAGCAGTTCTTC. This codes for CASSLGGDEQFF.

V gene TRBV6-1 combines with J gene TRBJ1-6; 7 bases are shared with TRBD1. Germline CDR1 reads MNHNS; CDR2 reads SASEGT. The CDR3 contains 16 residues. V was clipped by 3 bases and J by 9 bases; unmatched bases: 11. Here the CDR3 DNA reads TGTGCCAGCAGTGAGGAATTTCAGGGGGTAAGTTCACCCCTCCACTTT. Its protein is CASSEEFQGVSSPLHF.

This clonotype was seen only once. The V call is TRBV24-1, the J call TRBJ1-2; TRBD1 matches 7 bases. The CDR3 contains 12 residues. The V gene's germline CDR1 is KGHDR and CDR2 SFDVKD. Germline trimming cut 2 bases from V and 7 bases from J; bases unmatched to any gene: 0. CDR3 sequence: CATSDYRGGYTF. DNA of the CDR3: TGTGCCACCAGTGATTACAGGGGTGGCTACACCTTC.

CDR3: CASSSTGGHNTGELFF. In nucleotides, the CDR3 is TGTGCCAGCAGCTCGACAGGGGGCCATAACACCGGGGAGCTGTTTTTT. This rearrangement joins TRBV5-5 to TRBJ2-2, with TRBD1 matching 10 bases. The V gene end was trimmed by 3 bases and the J gene end by 2 bases; junction bases not matched to a gene: 4. The germline CDR1 and CDR2 sequences are SGHKS and YYEKEE (reference sequence). The CDR3 covers 16 residues.

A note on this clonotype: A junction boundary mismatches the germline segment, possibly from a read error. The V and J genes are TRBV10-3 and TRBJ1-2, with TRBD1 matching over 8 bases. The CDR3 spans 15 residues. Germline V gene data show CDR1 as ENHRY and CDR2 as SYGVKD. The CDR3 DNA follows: TGTGCCAGCAGTGACAGACAGGGGAGGATCTATGGCTACACCTTC. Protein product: CASSDRQGRIYGYTF.

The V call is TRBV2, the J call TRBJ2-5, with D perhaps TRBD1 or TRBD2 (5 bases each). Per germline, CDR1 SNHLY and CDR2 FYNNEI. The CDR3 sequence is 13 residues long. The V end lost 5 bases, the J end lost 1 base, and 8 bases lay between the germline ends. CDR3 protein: CASSWDGQETQYF. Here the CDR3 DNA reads TGTGCCAGCAGTTGGGACGGCCAAGAGACCCAGTACTTC.